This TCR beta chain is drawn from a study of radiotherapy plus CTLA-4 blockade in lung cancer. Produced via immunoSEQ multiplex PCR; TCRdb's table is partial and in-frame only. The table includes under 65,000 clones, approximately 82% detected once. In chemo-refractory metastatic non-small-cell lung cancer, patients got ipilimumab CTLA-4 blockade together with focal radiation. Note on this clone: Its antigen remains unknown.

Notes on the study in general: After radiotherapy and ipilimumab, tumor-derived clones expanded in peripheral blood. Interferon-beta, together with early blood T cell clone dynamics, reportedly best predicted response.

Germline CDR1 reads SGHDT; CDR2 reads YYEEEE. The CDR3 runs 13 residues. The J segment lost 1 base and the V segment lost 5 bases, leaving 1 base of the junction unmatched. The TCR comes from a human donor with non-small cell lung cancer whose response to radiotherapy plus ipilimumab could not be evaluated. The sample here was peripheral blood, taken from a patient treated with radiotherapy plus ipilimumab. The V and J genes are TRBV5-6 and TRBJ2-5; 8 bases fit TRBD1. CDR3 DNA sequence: TGTGCCAGCAGGGGGACAGGCCAAGAGACCCAGTACTTC. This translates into CASRGTGQETQYF.